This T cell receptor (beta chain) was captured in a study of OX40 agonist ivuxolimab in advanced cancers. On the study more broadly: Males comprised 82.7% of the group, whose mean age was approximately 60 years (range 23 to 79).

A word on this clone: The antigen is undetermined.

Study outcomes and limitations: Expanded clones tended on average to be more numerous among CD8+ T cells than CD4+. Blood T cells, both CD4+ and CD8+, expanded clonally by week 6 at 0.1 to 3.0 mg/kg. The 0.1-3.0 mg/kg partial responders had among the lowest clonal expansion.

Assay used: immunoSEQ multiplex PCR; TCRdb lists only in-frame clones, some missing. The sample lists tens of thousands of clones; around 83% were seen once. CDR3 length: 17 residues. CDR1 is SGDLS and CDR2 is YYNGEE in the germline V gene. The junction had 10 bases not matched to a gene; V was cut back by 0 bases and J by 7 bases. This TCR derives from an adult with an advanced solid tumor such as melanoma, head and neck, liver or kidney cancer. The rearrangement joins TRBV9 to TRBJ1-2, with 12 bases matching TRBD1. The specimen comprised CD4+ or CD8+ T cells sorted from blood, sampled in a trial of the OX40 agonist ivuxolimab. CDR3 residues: CASSVDGTGGLLGGYTF. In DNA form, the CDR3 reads TGTGCCAGCAGCGTAGATGGGACAGGGGGCCTCCTTGGTGGCTACACCTTC.